This T cell receptor (beta chain) was sequenced for a study of technical replicates of blood from several donors. Germline CDR1 SGHRS, CDR2 YFSETQ. V gave up 2 bases and J gave up 2 bases; unmatched junction bases: 10. The CDR3 length is 17 residues. A single count supports this clone. Measured with immunoSEQ multiplex PCR; TCRdb has only the in-frame clones, and not every one. The sample contains around 76,000 clones, 95% to 98% of which appear only once. The rearrangement joins TRBV5-1 to TRBJ2-5; 9 bases match TRBD1. Sequencing was carried out using T cells isolated from PBMCs. This TCR was sampled from a human donor in good health. The CDR3 loop reads CASSFLTGQGRQETQYF. Here the CDR3 DNA reads TGCGCCAGCAGCTTCCTTACGGGACAGGGTAGACAAGAGACCCAGTACTTC.